This T cell receptor (beta chain) was captured by sequencing in a study of T cells after yellow fever vaccination. Study-wide results and limits: Although most clonotypes did not, a small share appeared in both CD4 and CD8 compartments. Most primary-vaccination clones recurred post-booster (roughly 96% CD4, 88% CD8).

The TCR cDNA carried a universal primer site and UMIs from 5'RACE template switching. TCRdb passed the 5' RACE reads through MiXCR, listing each CDR3 protein once. The data hold under 400,000 distinct CDR3 sequences, with around a tenth observed a single time. The table lists this clonotype with many counts. The antigen remains undetermined. Sequenced here: PBMCs, sampled on the day of the first yellow fever vaccination. This receptor was taken from a man in his late teens or twenties who received the YFV17D yellow fever vaccine.

The CDR3 DNA reads as TGTGCCAGCAGCTTACCCCCACAGGGGGGGACGCAGTATTTT. This sequence encodes CASSLPPQGGTQYF. The chain combines TRBV7-2 with TRBJ2-3, with D maybe TRBD1 (8 bases). CDR3 length equals 14 residues. The V and J ends lost 2 bases and 9 bases respectively, with 15 bases between them. Germline lookup yields CDR1 SGHTA and CDR2 FQGNSA.